A selection of T cell receptor beta chains follows, all from one sample in a study of T cell clonotyping in hematopoietic cell transplantation. Only in-frame clones appear in the TCRdb table, and some are missing; sequencing was by immunoSEQ multiplex PCR. Of 30,000 or so clones listed, around 90% are singletons. Here the sequenced sample was PBMCs, taken 100 days after allogeneic stem cell transplant. These receptors were collected from a female patient aged 50-59 years who had an allogeneic stem cell transplant from a related donor, so the T cells may come from the graft donor. Some clones in this sample may be carry-over from other donors' samples. CDR3s include the opening cysteine and the closing phenylalanine or tryptophan. The order of the fields is V gene, clone size, CDR3 length, J gene, D gene, CDR3 DNA, CDR3 protein. D genes are given only for firm matches. Clone size is not always given. Where it is, it says once, few, many or a class for expanded clones.

TRBV10-3	once	14	TRBJ1-5	-	TGTGCCATCAGTGAGTCGCAGGGCAATCAGCCCCAGCATTTT	CAISESQGNQPQHF
TRBV6-6	-	11	TRBJ2-7	-	TGTGCCAGCAGTTACGCGTACGAGCAGTACTTC	CASSYAYEQYF
TRBV7-3	-	13	TRBJ1-1	-	TGTGCCAGCAGCTGGTCCGAGAGCACTGAAGCTTTCTTT	CASSWSESTEAFF
TRBV6-1	-	16	TRBJ1-2	-	TGTGCCAGCAGTGATCGGCAGGGGCCCTACCGGGGGGGCTACACCTTC	CASSDRQGPYRGGYTF
TRBV2	-	14	TRBJ2-7	TRBD1	TGTGCCAGCAAGGGGACAGCAACCTCTTACGAGCAGTACTTC	CASKGTATSYEQYF
TRBV15	-	14	TRBJ1-1	-	TGTGCCACCAGCCCTCTGGGGACGCACACTGAAGCTTTCTTT	CATSPLGTHTEAFF
TRBV5-5	-	14	TRBJ1-5	-	TGTGCCAGCAGCTCGTTTCAGGGTCCCCAGCCCCAGCATTTT	CASSSFQGPQPQHF
TRBV14	once	14	TRBJ2-3	TRBD1	TGTGCCAGCAGTTACAGGGGCAGTATCGATACGCAGTATTTT	CASSYRGSIDTQYF
TRBV20-1	-	11	TRBJ1-1	-	TGCAGTGCTGGAAAGGGGGCTGAAGCTTTCTTT	CSAGKGAEAFF
TRBV2	-	13	TRBJ1-2	-	TGTGCCAGCAGCGACCGGGATACCTATGGCTACACCTTC	CASSDRDTYGYTF
TRBV7-2	-	15	TRBJ2-1	TRBD1	TGTGCCAGCAGCCCCCGGGACAGGGGGCTCGATGAGCAGTTCTTC	CASSPRDRGLDEQFF
TRBV19	-	16	TRBJ2-7	TRBD1	TGTGCCAGTAGTATGCGGTTAGGACAGGGAAACTACGAGCAGTACTTC	CASSMRLGQGNYEQYF
TRBV6-5	-	13	TRBJ1-5	TRBD1	TGTGCCAGTGGCCGGGACAGGGCCCAGCCCCAGCATTTT	CASGRDRAQPQHF
TRBV30	-	14	TRBJ2-7	TRBD2	TGTGCCTGGAATATGGAACTAGCGGGTTCCGAGCAGTACTTC	CAWNMELAGSEQYF
TRBV6-1	-	17	TRBJ1-1	-	TGTGCCAGCAGTGAAAGGGGCGGGCCCTCTTCGAGCACTGAAGCTTTCTTT	CASSERGGPSSSTEAFF
TRBV30	-	15	TRBJ1-5	-	TGTGCCTGGAGTGGTGGGCTTGTAAAGAATCAGCCCCAGCATTTT	CAWSGGLVKNQPQHF
TRBV6-5	once	14	TRBJ2-5	TRBD1	TGTGCCAGCAGAATAGACAGGGTCCAAGAGACCCAGTACTTC	CASRIDRVQETQYF
TRBV6-1	-	14	TRBJ2-7	-	TGTGCCAGCAGTGAAGGGGGCCTCTCCTACGAGCAGTACTTC	CASSEGGLSYEQYF
TRBV30	-	14	TRBJ1-5	-	TGTGCCTGGAAAGGGGGTAATAGCAATCAGCCCCAGCATTTT	CAWKGGNSNQPQHF
TRBV7-6	-	17	TRBJ2-5	-	TGTGCCAGCAGCTTAACTCCGGGCGGGGCCCTCCAAGAGACCCAGTACTTC	CASSLTPGGALQETQYF
TRBV5-1	-	14	TRBJ2-3	-	TGCGCCAGCAGCTGGGCCATTGGGACAGATACGCAGTATTTT	CASSWAIGTDTQYF
TRBV6-1	once	15	TRBJ2-6	-	TGTGCCAGCAGCACCATAAGAACTGGGGCCAACGTCCTGACTTTC	CASSTIRTGANVLTF
TRBV27	-	15	TRBJ2-5	-	TGTGCCAGCAGTTTAAGGGGGGGGACGCAAGAGACCCAGTACTTC	CASSLRGGTQETQYF
TRBV19	-	14	TRBJ2-7	-	TGTGCCAGTAGTATTACCAGGGGAACCTACGAGCAGTACTTC	CASSITRGTYEQYF
TRBV5-1	-	13	TRBJ2-7	-	TGCGCCAGCAGCTTGGCGACAGATTACGAGCAGTACTTC	CASSLATDYEQYF
TRBV6-5	-	12	TRBJ1-2	-	TGTGCCAGCGAGGGGGGTGGGTATGGCTACACCTTC	CASEGGGYGYTF
TRBV7-9	-	15	TRBJ1-1	TRBD1	TGTGCCAGCAGCTTTAACAGGGGCGTGAAGACTGAAGCTTTCTTT	CASSFNRGVKTEAFF
TRBV19	-	15	TRBJ2-5	TRBD2	TGTGCCAGTAGTACGCACAGCGGGGGGCCAGAGACCCAGTACTTC	CASSTHSGGPETQYF
TRBV7-2	once	12	TRBJ2-5	-	TGTGCCAGCAGCTTTGCCCAAGTGGCCCAGTACTTC	CASSFAQVAQYF
TRBV14	once	15	TRBJ1-1	-	TGTGCCAGCAGCCAATTACCGGGACTCCGAATCGTGGATTTCTTT	CASSQLPGLRIVDFF
TRBV6-5	-	11	TRBJ2-7	-	TGTGCCAGCAGTTTTTCCGGCGAGCAGTACTTC	CASSFSGEQYF
TRBV9	-	14	TRBJ2-3	-	TGTGCCAGCAGCATGGGACTTAACACAGATACGCAGTATTTT	CASSMGLNTDTQYF